This TCR beta chain appears in the sequencing data of a study of blood T cell repertoires in COVID-19. At the level of the study: Italy, Spain and the United States were the sources of the convalescent and acute COVID-19 samples. Sources were T cells, B-cell-depleted T cells, or PBMCs; the material itself was cDNA or gDNA.

Authors' processing steps: Reference gene primer amplification yielded estimated nucleated cell counts. The method was immunoSEQ multiplex PCR; TCRdb's version includes in-frame clones alone and lacks a portion of them. That table furnishes V, J and clone size, whereas the DNA furnished D and trimming. The table has more than 300,000 clones, 90% seen once. V was clipped by 5 bases and J by 6 bases; unmatched bases: 7. Germline V gene sequence: CDR1 DFQATT, CDR2 SNEGSKA (reference sequence). The CDR3 has 14 residues. Followed longitudinally, the Seattle patients had been enrolled during active infection.

The source of this sequence is a woman between 40 and 55 years old with COVID-19, enrolled during active disease. The V call is TRBV20-1, the J call TRBJ2-1, with 10 bases lining up with TRBD1. The source material was peripheral blood. CDR3 residues: CSAGGGTGVNEQFF. The CDR3 bases are TGCAGTGCTGGTGGAGGGACAGGGGTCAATGAGCAGTTCTTC.